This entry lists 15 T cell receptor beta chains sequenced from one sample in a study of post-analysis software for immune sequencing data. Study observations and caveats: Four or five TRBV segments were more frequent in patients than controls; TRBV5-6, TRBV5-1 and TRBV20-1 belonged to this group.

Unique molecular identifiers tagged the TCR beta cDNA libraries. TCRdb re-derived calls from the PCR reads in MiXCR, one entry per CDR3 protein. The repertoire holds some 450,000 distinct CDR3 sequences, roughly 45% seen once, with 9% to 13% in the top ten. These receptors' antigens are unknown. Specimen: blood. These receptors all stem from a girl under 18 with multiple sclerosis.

The DNA for the CDR3 is TGTGCCAGCATCGGGTACGGAATGAACACTGAAGCTTTCTTT. It yields the protein CASIGYGMNTEAFF. The chain is built from TRBV6-5 and TRBJ1-1; the D is unclear. Deletions cut 7 bases from V and 0 bases from J, with 12 bases between. CDR1 is MNHEY and CDR2 is SVGAGI in the germline V gene. The CDR3 sequence is 14 residues long.

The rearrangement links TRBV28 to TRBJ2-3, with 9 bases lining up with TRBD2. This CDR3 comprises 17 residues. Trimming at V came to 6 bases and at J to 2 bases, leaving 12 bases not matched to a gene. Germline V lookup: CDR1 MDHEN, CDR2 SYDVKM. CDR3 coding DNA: TGTGCCAGCAGCCGTCCCTTGGCGGGAGGGAACACAGATACGCAGTATTTT. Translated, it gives CASSRPLAGGNTDTQYF.

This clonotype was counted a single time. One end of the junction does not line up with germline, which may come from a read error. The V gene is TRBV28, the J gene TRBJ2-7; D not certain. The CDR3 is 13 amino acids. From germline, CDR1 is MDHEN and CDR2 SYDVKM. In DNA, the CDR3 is TGTGCCGGCAGTTTAGGACGGACGAGCGAGCAGTACTTC. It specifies CAGSLGRTSEQYF.

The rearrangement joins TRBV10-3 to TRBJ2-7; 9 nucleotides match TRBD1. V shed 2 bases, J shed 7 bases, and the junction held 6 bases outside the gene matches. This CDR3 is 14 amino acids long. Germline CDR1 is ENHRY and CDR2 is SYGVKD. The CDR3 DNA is TGTGCCATCAGTGAGACGGGCGGGACAGGGGAGCAGTACTTC. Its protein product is CAISETGGTGEQYF.

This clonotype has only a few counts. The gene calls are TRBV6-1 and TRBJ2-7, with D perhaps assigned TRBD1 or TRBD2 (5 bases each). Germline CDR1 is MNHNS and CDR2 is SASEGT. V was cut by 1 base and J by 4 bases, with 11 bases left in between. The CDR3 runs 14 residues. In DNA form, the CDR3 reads TGTGCCAGCAGTGAAGGAGGGGCGGTATACGAGCAGTACTTC. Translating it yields CASSEGGAVYEQYF.

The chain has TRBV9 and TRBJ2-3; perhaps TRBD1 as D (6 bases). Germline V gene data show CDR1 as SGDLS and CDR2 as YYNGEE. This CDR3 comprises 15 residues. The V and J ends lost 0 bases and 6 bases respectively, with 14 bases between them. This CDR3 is CASSVAWGRRDTQYF. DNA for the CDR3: TGTGCCAGCAGCGTAGCTTGGGGGCGACGGGATACGCAGTATTTT.

This CDR3 is CASSLCTGGTYEQYF. CDR3 nucleotides: TGTGCCAGCAGTTTATGTACAGGGGGCACCTACGAGCAGTACTTC. This chain uses TRBV28 with TRBJ2-7, with 9 bases fitting TRBD1. The junction had 2 bases not matched to a gene; V was cut back by 0 bases and J by 2 bases. Germline CDR1 and CDR2: MDHEN and SYDVKM. The CDR3 runs to 15 residues.

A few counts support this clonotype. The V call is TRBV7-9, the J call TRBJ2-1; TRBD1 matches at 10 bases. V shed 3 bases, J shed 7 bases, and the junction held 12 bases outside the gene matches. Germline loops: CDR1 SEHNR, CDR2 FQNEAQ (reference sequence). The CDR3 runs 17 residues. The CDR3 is CASSFRRQGARRNEQFF. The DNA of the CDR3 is TGTGCCAGCAGCTTCCGGCGACAGGGGGCGCGTCGGAATGAGCAGTTCTTC.

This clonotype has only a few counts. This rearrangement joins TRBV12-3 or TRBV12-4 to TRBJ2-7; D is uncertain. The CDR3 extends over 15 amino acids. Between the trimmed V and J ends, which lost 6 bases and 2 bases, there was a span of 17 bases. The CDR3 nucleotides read TGTGCCAGCAGCCCCTACGCAGCCGAACCCTACGAGCAGTACTTC. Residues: CASSPYAAEPYEQYF.

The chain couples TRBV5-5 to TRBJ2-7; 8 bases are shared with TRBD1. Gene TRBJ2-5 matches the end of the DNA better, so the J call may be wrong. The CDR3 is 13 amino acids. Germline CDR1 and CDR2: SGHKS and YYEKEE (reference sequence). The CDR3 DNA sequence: TGTGCCAGCAGTTCGCAGGGGGCAAAGACCCAGTACTTC. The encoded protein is CASSSQGAKTQYF.

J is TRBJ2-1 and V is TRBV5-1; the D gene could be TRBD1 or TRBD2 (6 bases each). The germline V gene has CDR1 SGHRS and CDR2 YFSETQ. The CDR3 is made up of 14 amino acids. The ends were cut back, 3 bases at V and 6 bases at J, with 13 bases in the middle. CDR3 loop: CASSYRGLANEQFF. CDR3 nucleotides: TGCGCCAGCAGCTATCGGGGGCTAGCCAATGAGCAGTTCTTC.

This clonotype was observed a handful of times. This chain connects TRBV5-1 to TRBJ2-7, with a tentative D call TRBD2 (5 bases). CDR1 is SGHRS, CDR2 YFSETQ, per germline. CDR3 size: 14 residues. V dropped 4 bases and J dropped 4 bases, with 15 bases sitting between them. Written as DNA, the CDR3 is TGCGCCAGCAGCCCGGACTTTTTAGCATACGAGCAGTACTTC. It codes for CASSPDFLAYEQYF.

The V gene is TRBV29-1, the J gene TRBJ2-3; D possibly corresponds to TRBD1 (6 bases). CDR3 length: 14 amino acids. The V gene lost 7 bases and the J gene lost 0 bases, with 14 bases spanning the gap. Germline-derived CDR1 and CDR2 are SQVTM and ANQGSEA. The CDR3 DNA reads TGCAGCGCCGACAGGACCTCTAGCACAGATACGCAGTATTTT. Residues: CSADRTSSTDTQYF.

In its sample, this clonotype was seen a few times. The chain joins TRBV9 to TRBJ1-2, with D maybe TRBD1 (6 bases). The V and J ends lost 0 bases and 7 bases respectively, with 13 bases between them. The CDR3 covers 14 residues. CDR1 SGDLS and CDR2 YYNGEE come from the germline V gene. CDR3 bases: TGTGCCAGCAGCGTAGATGCAGGGGAGGGTGGCTACACCTTC. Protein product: CASSVDAGEGGYTF.

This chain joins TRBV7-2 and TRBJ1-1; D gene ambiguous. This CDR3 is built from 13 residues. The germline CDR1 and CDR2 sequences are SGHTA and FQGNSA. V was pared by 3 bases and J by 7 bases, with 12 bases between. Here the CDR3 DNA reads TGTGCCAGCAGCTTGACAAGGGAGATTGAAGCTTTCTTT. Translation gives CASSLTREIEAFF.